This T cell receptor beta chain came from a study of high-grade serous ovarian cancer treatment subgroups. At the level of the study: On average, more than 14,000 reads and 7,000 to 8,000 unique TCR beta rearrangements were obtained per sample. Study results and limitations: Without spatial data, bulk sequencing limits insight into HGSC tumor diversity. Higher neoantigen levels went with greater TCR clonal relatedness.

Tumor samples were taken before definitive surgery or chemotherapy. Method: immunoSEQ multiplex PCR; TCRdb's copy keeps in-frame clones and lacks some. The sample holds 5,800 or so clones, around 66% seen once. CDR3 size: 10 residues. CDR1 is SQVTM and CDR2 is ANQGSEA in the germline V gene. Concerning this clone itself: Its antigen is still unknown.

The genes are TRBV29-1 and TRBJ2-5; D unresolved. Near its end, the DNA agrees better with TRBJ2-7, so the J call may be wrong. Sequencing used tumor tissue. The sequence was collected from a human donor with high-grade serous ovarian cancer. The CDR3 region has the DNA TGCAGCGCTCTACAACACGAGCAGTACTTC. It is translated as CSALQHEQYF.